This T cell receptor beta chain was observed in a study of T cell changes during pregnancy in multiple sclerosis. Profiling relied on immunoSEQ multiplex PCR, and the TCRdb table lists in-frame clones only, not all of them. Of 70,000 to 100,000 clones listed, more than 90% were seen once; the top ten hold about 1.5%. CDR1 is LNHNV and CDR2 is YYDKDF in the germline V gene (reference sequence). This CDR3 is built from 15 residues. The J segment lost 7 bases and the V segment lost 4 bases, leaving 5 bases of the junction unmatched. V gene TRBV15 combines with J gene TRBJ1-4, with 11 bases fitting TRBD1. The clonotype originates from a female donor with multiple sclerosis, enrolled in a pregnancy study. Specimen: peripheral blood, collected in the first trimester of pregnancy. CDR3 in DNA: TGTGCCACCAGCACCGGACAGGGGGCAGGTGAAAAACTGTTTTTT. Translated, it gives CATSTGQGAGEKLFF.